Reported below is one T cell receptor beta chain. The antigen is unknown. Measured with immunoSEQ multiplex PCR; TCRdb has only the in-frame clones, and not every one. The table records tens of thousands of clones, roughly 88% of them present only once. This specimen comes from a study of T cells in localized non-small cell lung cancer. Study-level points and caveats: Elevated circulating T cell density in blood was associated with longer overall survival. The highest T cell clonality was in uninvolved adjacent lung, above tumor. Researchers found a median approximately 55 of the top 100 tumor clones in adjacent lung.

The V end was cut by 4 bases, the J end by 7 bases, with 18 bases between. CDR3 length equals 15 residues. Germline values: CDR1 SGDLS, CDR2 YYNGEE. Sequenced here: PBMCs, sampled before any cancer treatment. The clonotype comes from a man aged 35-69 years with stage II lung adenocarcinoma. V is TRBV9 and J is TRBJ1-5; D is ambiguous. CDR3 nucleotide sequence: TGTGCCAGCAGCCGAGATCTGGGTACGTGGCAGCCCCAGCATTTT. As protein: CASSRDLGTWQPQHF.